Here is one T cell receptor (beta chain) with its context. Donors in Cohort 3 who had recovered were those with two negative PCRs, healthcare professional clearance, or resolution of their symptoms. These data belong to a study of blood T cell repertoires in COVID-19. Original processing notes: Estimated nucleated cell counts came from reference gene primer amplification. The table came from immunoSEQ multiplex PCR; TCRdb's copy has only in-frame clones and leaves some out. For V, J and clone size, that table is used; D and trimming come from the DNA. This table holds about 180,000 clones, over 75% found once. The CDR3 loop spans 17 amino acids. With V trimmed by 5 bases and J by 7 bases, 13 bases remained unmatched. Per the germline V gene, CDR1 is MDHEN and CDR2 is SYDVKM.

This receptor was taken from a woman between 18 and 29 years old who had recovered from COVID-19. V is TRBV28 and J is TRBJ2-1; 11 bases are shared with TRBD2. Source material: PBMCs or T cells enriched from blood (not recorded which). The CDR3 loop is CASSAPELAGVANEQFF. CDR3 DNA: TGTGCCAGCAGTGCACCTGAACTAGCGGGAGTAGCTAATGAGCAGTTCTTC.